This T cell receptor (beta chain) was profiled in a study of T cells after posttransplantation cyclophosphamide. Study results and limitations: Later post-transplant blood repertoires were often dominated by donor CD8+ memory clones. Blood and skin or GI T cell repertoires showed limited TRB overlap.

The V and J ends lost 0 bases and 4 bases respectively, with 11 bases between them. Per germline, CDR1 SGHKS and CDR2 YYEKEE (reference sequence). The CDR3 loop spans 14 amino acids. This clone has a count of ten or more. The antigen is undetermined. Only in-frame clones appear in the TCRdb table, and some are missing; sequencing was by immunoSEQ multiplex PCR. Sampling found some 35,000 clones, none seen once. J is TRBJ2-7 and V is TRBV5-5; D remains unclear. The sequencing sample was made of PBMCs. This sequence originates from a man aged 30 to 45 in good health and a related stem cell transplant donor. For the CDR3, the DNA is TGTGCCAGCAGCTTGGGTCTACCCTTTTACGAGCAGTACTTC. Its protein product is CASSLGLPFYEQYF.